This T cell receptor beta chain derives from a study of identical twins. Findings and caveats of the study: In drawing conclusions, the study used cross-sectional statistical analysis and did not follow the same donors. Partly confounded zero-insertion analyses could result from invariant MAIT and iNKT cells.

CDR1 SGHRS and CDR2 YFSETQ come from the germline V gene. The CDR3 length is 17 residues. Unmatched junction bases numbered 3, after V lost 0 bases and J lost 3 bases. Comments on this clonotype: Its specificity is not known.

TCRdb re-analysed the 5' RACE reads in MiXCR, keeping a single row per CDR3 protein. The sample lists about 520,000 distinct CDR3 sequences; under 25% were seen once. These same records also appear under a second study, on T cells expressing NK-cell markers. That publication notes: In a group of several donors, dominant NKG2C+ clonotypes represented roughly 1.0-7.0% of CD8+ T cells. Among several donors, these clonotypes also ranked first in the CD3+CD56-NKG2C+ fraction.

Sequencing was carried out using CD4+ T cells sorted from blood. The receptor's source is a woman between 18 and 29 years old in good health. The rearrangement joins TRBV5-1 to TRBJ2-6, with 10 bases identical to TRBD1. CDR3 loop: CASSLDGTGVGANVLTF. As DNA, the CDR3 is TGCGCCAGCAGCTTGGACGGGACAGGGGTTGGGGCCAACGTCCTGACTTTC.